Listed here are 9 T cell receptor beta chains from one sample, sequenced in a study of T cells in Graves' hyperthyroidism and ophthalmopathy. RNA transcripts gave rise to amplified TCR beta CDR3 regions. RT-PCR in the first round (using the HTBI primer set) targeted the TCR CDR3. Each CDR3 protein is one row after TCRdb ran MiXCR on the multiplex PCR reads. The sample has about 25,000 distinct CDR3 sequences; roughly 49% are singletons. Sequencing was performed on blood. The receptors stem from a woman in her thirties or forties with Graves' hyperthyroidism that later progressed to Graves' ophthalmopathy.

This clonotype showed up many times. V is TRBV27 and J is TRBJ1-5; D perhaps matches TRBD1 (6 bases). V was pared by 6 bases and J by 0 bases, with 12 bases between. This CDR3 is 15 amino acids long. Germline V lookup: CDR1 MNHEY, CDR2 SMNVEV (reference sequence). The CDR3, as DNA: TGTGCCAGCAGACCCTGGACAGATAGCAATCAGCCCCAGCATTTT. Amino acid sequence: CASRPWTDSNQPQHF.

The chain recombines TRBV19 with TRBJ2-7; D may be TRBD1 or TRBD2 (5 bases each). CDR1 and CDR2 (germline): LNHDA, SQIVND (reference sequence). With 3 bases removed from V and 5 bases from J, the gap between germline ends came to 11 bases. The CDR3 consists of 13 residues. CDR3 nucleotides: TGTGCCAGTAGTATCGGGGCAAAGGACGAGCAGTACTTC. This gives the protein CASSIGAKDEQYF.

This clonotype has a count of ten or more. V gene TRBV12-3 or TRBV12-4 combines with J gene TRBJ1-1, with unresolved D. Trimming pared 6 bases from V and 5 bases from J, leaving 16 bases between. The CDR3 has 14 amino acids. CDR3 DNA: TGTGCCAGCAGCTCCGCCACCCTTGGAACTGAAGCTTTCTTT. This translates into CASSSATLGTEAFF.

The CDR3: CASSYTGTGAGEQYF. CDR3 nucleotide sequence: TGTGCCAGCAGTTACACCGGGACAGGGGCGGGGGAGCAGTACTTC. The V call is TRBV6-5, the J call TRBJ2-7; 10 bases agree with TRBD1. Germline V gives CDR1 MNHEY, CDR2 SVGAGI. This CDR3 region has 15 residues. The V gene end was trimmed by 2 bases and the J gene end by 7 bases; junction bases not matched to a gene: 8.

This clonotype was found many times. A much larger clone sits a single nucleotide away, making a read error possible. The chain links TRBV4-1 to TRBJ2-1; TRBD2 matches at 8 bases. The CDR3 contains 15 residues. In germline, CDR1 is MGHRA, CDR2 YSYEKL. The CDR3 nucleotides are TGCGCCAGCGGCCAGGGAGTAGCGGGACTGGATGAGCAGTTCTTC. Protein: CASGQGVAGLDEQFF.

This clonotype was counted ten times or more. CDR3 in amino acids: CASSQDAGTVNYGYTF. CDR3 DNA: TGTGCCAGCAGCCAAGATGCCGGGACAGTTAACTATGGCTACACCTTC. The chain combines TRBV3-1 with TRBJ1-2; 7 nucleotides agree with TRBD1. Germline CDR1 LGHDT, CDR2 YNNKEL (reference sequence). The CDR3 is made up of 16 amino acids. The ends lost 0 bases at V and 1 base at J; junction bases unmatched: 5.

A single count supports this clonotype. The V call is TRBV5-6, the J call TRBJ2-7, with D possibly TRBD2 on 5 matching bases. The length of the CDR3 is 12 residues. The V end was cut by 4 bases, the J end by 7 bases, with 12 bases between. Germline V lookup: CDR1 SGHDT, CDR2 YYEEEE. For the CDR3, the DNA is TGTGCCAGCAGCCCCGCAGGCGGGGAGCAGTACTTC. Amino acid sequence: CASSPAGGEQYF.

Many counts were recorded for this clonotype. The J gene is TRBJ1-1, the V gene TRBV20-1; D possibly corresponds to TRBD1 (6 bases). This CDR3 has 12 residues. Germline V gene lookup returns CDR1 DFQATT and CDR2 SNEGSKA (reference sequence). The CDR3 DNA reads TGCGGGGGGGGCTCACCGAGGACTGAAGCTTTCTTT. It translates to CGGGSPRTEAFF.

This chain uses TRBV20-1 with TRBJ2-5, with D possibly TRBD2 on 5 matching bases. The CDR3 is 16 amino acids. From germline, CDR1 is DFQATT and CDR2 SNEGSKA (reference sequence). Trimming removed 0 bases from V and 1 base from J, with 15 bases in between. The CDR3 nucleotides are TGCAGTGCTAGAGAGGGGAGTAGCAGTTCCCAAGAGACCCAGTACTTC. This codes for CSAREGSSSSQETQYF.